Detailed here is one T cell receptor (beta chain). Sequenced by immunoSEQ multiplex PCR; TCRdb stores in-frame clones only, minus some. The sample consists of approximately 140,000 clones, around nine tenths of them appearing once. Germline CDR1 reads SGHRS; CDR2 reads YFSETQ. With 0 bases clipped from V and 4 bases from J, the junction kept 7 bases outside the gene matches. This CDR3 spans 16 amino acids. This sample was taken from a study of blood T cell repertoires in COVID-19. The source of this sequence is a man in his fifties with active or convalescent COVID-19. The specimen sequenced was peripheral blood. The V and J genes are TRBV5-1 and TRBJ2-1; 7 nucleotides agree with TRBD2. CDR3 residues: CASSLAPAGAYNEQFF. The CDR3 coding sequence is TGCGCCAGCAGCTTGGCCCCCGCGGGAGCGTACAATGAGCAGTTCTTC.